This paragraph covers one T cell receptor beta chain sequence. The antigen remains unidentified. The source of the sample is a study of CD8+ T cells in alopecia areata. In the study overall: Tofacitinib ran for 6 to 18 months before 6 months off drug.

Sorting of PBMCs yielded the CD4+ and CD8+ T cells. In each case, RNA was isolated and then reverse transcribed into cDNA as the sequencing template. Assay used: immunoSEQ multiplex PCR; TCRdb lists only in-frame clones, some missing. Of some 200,000 clones in the sample, about 60% were seen once. Study-wide results and caveats: Mouse data revealed clearer TCR sharing than patient data did, a gap possibly tied to HLA.

From germline, CDR1 is SGHRS and CDR2 YFSETQ. The CDR3 is made up of 11 amino acids. Trimming removed 5 bases at V and 7 bases at J, with 6 bases between. The material was CD4+ T cells sorted from blood, obtained at week 0. The receptor's source is a human donor with alopecia areata. This rearrangement joins TRBV5-1 to TRBJ1-4, with D unclear. The CDR3 DNA follows: TGCGCCAGCAGTGAGGGTGAAAAACTGTTTTTT. This codes for CASSEGEKLFF.